The clone carrying this TCR beta chain occurred a few times. J was trimmed by 6 bases and V by 4 bases; bases with no gene match: 8. Germline CDR1 reads SGHRS; CDR2 reads YFSETQ. The CDR3 contains 15 residues. This record comes from a study of blood T cells in healthy people across ages. Together with a sample-barcoded 5' primer, a J-beta primer mix was included in a second PCR lasting roughly 6 to 12 cycles. TCRdb independently ran MiXCR on the 5' RACE reads; one entry per CDR3 protein. The sample lists around 780,000 distinct CDR3 sequences, around 24% occurring once. These data were also reused for a study on T cells of mothers and their children.

This clonotype was obtained from a boy aged 10-17 years in good health. The sample taken for sequencing was blood. The chain is built from TRBV5-1 and TRBJ1-4, with 8 nucleotides matching TRBD1. CDR3 sequence reads: CASSDPTGEHEKLFF. The CDR3 region has the DNA TGCGCCAGCAGCGACCCGACAGGGGAGCATGAAAAACTGTTTTTT.